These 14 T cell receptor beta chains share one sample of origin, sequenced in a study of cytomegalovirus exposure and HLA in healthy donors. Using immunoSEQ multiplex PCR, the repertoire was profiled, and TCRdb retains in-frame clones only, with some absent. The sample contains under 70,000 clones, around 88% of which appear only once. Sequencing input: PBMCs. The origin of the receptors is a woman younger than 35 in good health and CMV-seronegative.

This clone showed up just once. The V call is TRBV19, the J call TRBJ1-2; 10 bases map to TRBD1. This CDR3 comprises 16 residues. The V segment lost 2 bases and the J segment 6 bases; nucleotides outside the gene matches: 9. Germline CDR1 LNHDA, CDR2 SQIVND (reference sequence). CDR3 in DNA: TGTGCCAGTAGTATAAAAGTGGGACAGGGGACTCATGGCTACACCTTC. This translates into CASSIKVGQGTHGYTF.

The CDR3 protein is CASSARLAGAYNEQFF. CDR3 nucleotide sequence: TGTGCCAGCAGCGCCCGACTAGCGGGGGCCTACAATGAGCAGTTCTTC. The rearrangement joins TRBV5-8 to TRBJ2-1, with 12 bases identical to TRBD2. V trimming: 4 bases; J trimming: 2 bases; junction bases outside the gene matches: 4. The CDR3 covers 16 residues. The germline CDR1 and CDR2 sequences are SGHTS and YDEGEE.

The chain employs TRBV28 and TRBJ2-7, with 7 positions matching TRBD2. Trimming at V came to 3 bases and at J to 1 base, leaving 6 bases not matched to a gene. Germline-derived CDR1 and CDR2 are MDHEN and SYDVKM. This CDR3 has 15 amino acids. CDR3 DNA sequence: TGTGCCAGCAGTTTGCCCGGGACTAAATCCTACGAGCAGTACTTC. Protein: CASSLPGTKSYEQYF.

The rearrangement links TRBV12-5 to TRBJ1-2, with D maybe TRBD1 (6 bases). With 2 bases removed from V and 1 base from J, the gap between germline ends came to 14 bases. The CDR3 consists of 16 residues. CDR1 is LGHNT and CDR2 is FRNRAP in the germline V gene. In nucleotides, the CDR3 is TGTGCTAGTGGTTTGCTACAGGGTGCCCTTAACTATGGCTACACCTTC. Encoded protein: CASGLLQGALNYGYTF. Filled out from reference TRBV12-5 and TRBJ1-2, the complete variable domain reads DARVTQTPRHKVTEMGQEVTMRCQPILGHNTVFWYRQTMMQGLELLAYFRNRAPLDDSGMPKDRFSAEMPDATLATLKIQPSEPRDSAVYFCASGLLQGALNYGYTFGSGTRLTVV.

The DNA of the CDR3 is TGCGCCAGCAGCAGGGAGGGGACAGGAATTAGCACAGATACGCAGTATTTT. This codes for CASSREGTGISTDTQYF. The chain has TRBV5-1 and TRBJ2-3; TRBD1 is a possible D gene (8 bases). V lost 4 bases and J 0 bases, leaving 18 bases between the germline ends. Germline V gene data show CDR1 as SGHRS and CDR2 as YFSETQ. The length of the CDR3 is 17 residues.

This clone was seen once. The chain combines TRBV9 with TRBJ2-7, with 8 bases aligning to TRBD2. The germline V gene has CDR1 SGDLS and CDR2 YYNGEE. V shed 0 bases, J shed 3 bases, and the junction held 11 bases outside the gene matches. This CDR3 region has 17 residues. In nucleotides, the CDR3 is TGTGCCAGCAGCGTAGGCGACGGACGGGAGGGCCTCTACGAGCAGTACTTC. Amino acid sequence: CASSVGDGREGLYEQYF.

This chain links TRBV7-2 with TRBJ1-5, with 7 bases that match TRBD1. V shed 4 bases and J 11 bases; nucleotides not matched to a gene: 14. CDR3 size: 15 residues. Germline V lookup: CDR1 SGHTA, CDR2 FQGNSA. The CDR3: CASSSDRAPSSAQHF. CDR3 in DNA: TGTGCCAGCAGCTCCGACAGGGCCCCTTCATCGGCCCAGCATTTT.

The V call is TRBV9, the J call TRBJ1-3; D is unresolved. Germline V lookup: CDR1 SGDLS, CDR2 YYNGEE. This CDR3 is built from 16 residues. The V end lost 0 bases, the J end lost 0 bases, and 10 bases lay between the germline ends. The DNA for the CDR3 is TGTGCCAGCAGCGTAGACGGGGTGAGCTCTGGAAACACCATATATTTT. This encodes CASSVDGVSSGNTIYF.

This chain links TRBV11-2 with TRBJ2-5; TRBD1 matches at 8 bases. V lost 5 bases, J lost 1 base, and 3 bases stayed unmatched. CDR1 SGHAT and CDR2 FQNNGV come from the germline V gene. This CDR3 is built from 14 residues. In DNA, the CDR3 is TGTGCCAGCAGCAATGGACAGGGCCAAGAGACCCAGTACTTC. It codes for CASSNGQGQETQYF. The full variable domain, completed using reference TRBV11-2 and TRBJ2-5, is EAGVAQSPRYKIIEKRQSVAFWCNPISGHATLYWYQQILGQGPKLLIQFQNNGVVDDSQLPKDRFSAERLKGVDSTLKIQPAKLEDSAVYLCASSNGQGQETQYFGPGTRLLVL.

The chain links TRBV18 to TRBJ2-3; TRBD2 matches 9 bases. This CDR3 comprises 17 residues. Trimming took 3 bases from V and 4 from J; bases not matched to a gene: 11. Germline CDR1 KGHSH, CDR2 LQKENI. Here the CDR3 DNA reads TGTGCCAGCTCACCGCCTCTAGCGGGGTTCCCTCCAGATACGCAGTATTTT. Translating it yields CASSPPLAGFPPDTQYF.

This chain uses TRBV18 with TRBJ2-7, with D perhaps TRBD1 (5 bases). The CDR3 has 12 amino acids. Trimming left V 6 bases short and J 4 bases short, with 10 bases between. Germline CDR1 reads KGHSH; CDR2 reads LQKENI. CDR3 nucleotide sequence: TGTGCCAGCTCCAACGCAGGGTACGAGCAGTACTTC. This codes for CASSNAGYEQYF.

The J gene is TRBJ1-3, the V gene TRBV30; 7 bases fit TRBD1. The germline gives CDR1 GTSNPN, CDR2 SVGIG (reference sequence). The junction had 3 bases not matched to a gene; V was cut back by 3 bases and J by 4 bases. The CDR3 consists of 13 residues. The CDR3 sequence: CAWSVTGGNTIYF. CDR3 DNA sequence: TGTGCCTGGAGCGTGACAGGGGGAAACACCATATATTTT.

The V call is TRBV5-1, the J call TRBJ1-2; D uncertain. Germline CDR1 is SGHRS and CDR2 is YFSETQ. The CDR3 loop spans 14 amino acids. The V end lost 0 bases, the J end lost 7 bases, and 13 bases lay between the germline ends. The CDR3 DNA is TGCGCCAGCAGCTTGGCCGCTGCCTCGGGTGGCTACACCTTC. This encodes CASSLAAASGGYTF.

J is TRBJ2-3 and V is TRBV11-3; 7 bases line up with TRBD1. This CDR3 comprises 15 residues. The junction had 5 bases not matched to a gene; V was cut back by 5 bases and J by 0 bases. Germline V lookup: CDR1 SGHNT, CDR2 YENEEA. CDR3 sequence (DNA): TGTGCCAGCAGCCAGAGACAGGGCAGCACAGATACGCAGTATTTT. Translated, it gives CASSQRQGSTDTQYF.